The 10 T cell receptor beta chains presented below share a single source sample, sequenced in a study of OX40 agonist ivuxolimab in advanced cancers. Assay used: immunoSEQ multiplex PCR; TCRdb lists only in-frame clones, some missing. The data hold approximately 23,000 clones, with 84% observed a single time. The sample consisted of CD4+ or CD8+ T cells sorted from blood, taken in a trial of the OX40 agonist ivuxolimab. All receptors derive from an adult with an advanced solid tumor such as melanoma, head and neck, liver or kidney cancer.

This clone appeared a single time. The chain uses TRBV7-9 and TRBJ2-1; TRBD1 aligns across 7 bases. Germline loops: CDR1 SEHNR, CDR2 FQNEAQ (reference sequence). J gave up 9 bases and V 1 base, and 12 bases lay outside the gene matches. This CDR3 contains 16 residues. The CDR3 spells CASSLVITGAFGEQFF. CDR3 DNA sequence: TGTGCCAGCAGCTTAGTCATAACAGGGGCGTTCGGTGAGCAGTTCTTC.

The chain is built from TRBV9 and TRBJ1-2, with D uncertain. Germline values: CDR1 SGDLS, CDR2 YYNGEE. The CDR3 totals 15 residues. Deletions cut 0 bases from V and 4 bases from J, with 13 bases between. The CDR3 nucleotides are TGTGCCAGCAGCGTAGGGGTGCAGGAGCCCTATGGCTACACCTTC. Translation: CASSVGVQEPYGYTF.

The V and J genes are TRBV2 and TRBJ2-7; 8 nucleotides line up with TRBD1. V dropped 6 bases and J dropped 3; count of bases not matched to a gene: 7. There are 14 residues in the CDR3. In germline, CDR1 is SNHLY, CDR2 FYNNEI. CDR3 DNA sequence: TGTGCCAGCAGCGTTTCAGGGGGCGTCTACGAGCAGTACTTC. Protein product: CASSVSGGVYEQYF. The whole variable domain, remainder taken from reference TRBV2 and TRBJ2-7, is EPEVTQTPSHQVTQMGQEVILRCVPISNHLYFYWYRQILGQKVEFLVSFYNNEISEKSEIFDDQFSVERPDGSNFTLKIRSTKLEDSAMYFCASSVSGGVYEQYFGPGTRLTVT.

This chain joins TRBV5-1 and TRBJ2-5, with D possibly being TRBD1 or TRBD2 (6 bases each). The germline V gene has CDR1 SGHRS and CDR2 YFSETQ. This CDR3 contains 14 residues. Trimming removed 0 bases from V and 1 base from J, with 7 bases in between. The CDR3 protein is CASSLEGGQETQYF. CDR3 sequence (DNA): TGCGCCAGCAGCTTGGAGGGGGGCCAAGAGACCCAGTACTTC.

Written as DNA, the CDR3 is TGTGCCAGCAGCCCCACGGGCACTGAAGCTTTCTTT. Translation gives CASSPTGTEAFF. This chain links TRBV27 with TRBJ1-1; D is undetermined. V lost 6 bases, J lost 4 bases, and 9 bases lay in between. The V gene's germline CDR1 is MNHEY and CDR2 SMNVEV (reference sequence). The CDR3 loop spans 12 amino acids.

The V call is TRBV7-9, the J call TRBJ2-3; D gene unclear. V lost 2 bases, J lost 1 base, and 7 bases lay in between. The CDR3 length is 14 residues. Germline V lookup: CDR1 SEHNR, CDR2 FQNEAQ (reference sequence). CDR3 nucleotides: TGTGCCAGCAGCTTATCACGGGGCACAGATACGCAGTATTTT. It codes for CASSLSRGTDTQYF. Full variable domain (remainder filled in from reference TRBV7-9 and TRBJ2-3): DTGVSQNPRHKITKRGQNVTFRCDPISEHNRLYWYRQTLGQGPEFLTYFQNEAQLEKSRLLSDRFSAERPKGSFSTLEIQRTEQGDSAMYLCASSLSRGTDTQYFGPGTRLTVL.

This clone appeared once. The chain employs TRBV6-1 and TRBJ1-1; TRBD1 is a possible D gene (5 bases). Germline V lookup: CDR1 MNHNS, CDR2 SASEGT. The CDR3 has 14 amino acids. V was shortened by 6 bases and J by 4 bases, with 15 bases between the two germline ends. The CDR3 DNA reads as TGTGCCAGCAGGGCAGGGATGCAAGGCACTGAAGCTTTCTTT. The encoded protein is CASRAGMQGTEAFF.

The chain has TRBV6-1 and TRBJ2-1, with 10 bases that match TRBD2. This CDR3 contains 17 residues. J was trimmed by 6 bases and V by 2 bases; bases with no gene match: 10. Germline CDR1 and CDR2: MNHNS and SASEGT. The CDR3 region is CASSEIWLAGVSNEQFF. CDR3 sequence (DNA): TGTGCCAGCAGTGAAATTTGGCTAGCGGGAGTCAGCAATGAGCAGTTCTTC.

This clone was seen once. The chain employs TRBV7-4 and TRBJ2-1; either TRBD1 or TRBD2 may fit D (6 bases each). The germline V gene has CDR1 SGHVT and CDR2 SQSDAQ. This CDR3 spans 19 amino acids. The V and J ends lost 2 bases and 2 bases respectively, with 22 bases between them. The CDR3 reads CASSLYREGGAGPYNEQFF. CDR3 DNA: TGTGCCAGCAGCTTATACAGGGAAGGAGGGGCTGGTCCCTACAATGAGCAGTTCTTC. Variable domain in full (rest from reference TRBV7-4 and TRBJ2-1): GAGVSQSPRYKVAKRGRDVALRCDSISGHVTLYWYRQTLGQGSEVLTYSQSDAQRDKSGRPSGRFSAERPERSVSTLKIQRTEQGDSAVYLCASSLYREGGAGPYNEQFFGPGTRLTVL.

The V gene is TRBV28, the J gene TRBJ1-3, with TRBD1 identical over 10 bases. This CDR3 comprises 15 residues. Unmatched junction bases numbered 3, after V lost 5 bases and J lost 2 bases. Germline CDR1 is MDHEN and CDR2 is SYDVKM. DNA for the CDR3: TGTGCCAGCAGTCCCGGACAGGGGGCTGGAAACACCATATATTTT. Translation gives CASSPGQGAGNTIYF.